The next 26 T cell receptor beta chains were all read from a single sample in a study of blood T cell repertoires in COVID-19. Generated by immunoSEQ multiplex PCR, the TCRdb table keeps only in-frame clones and is missing some. The sample has a few hundred thousand clones; about nine tenths are singletons. The sample was peripheral blood. All receptors derive from a woman aged 55 to 70 with acute or convalescent COVID-19.

The chain has TRBV7-2 and TRBJ1-4; no firm D call. CDR1 and CDR2 from the germline V gene are SGHTA and FQGNSA. Trimming pared 3 bases from V and 4 bases from J, leaving 15 bases between. The CDR3 is 16 residues long. Here the CDR3 DNA reads TGTGCCAGCAGCTTTCAGCGAGGCGGTGGTAATGAAAAACTGTTTTTT. It is translated as CASSFQRGGGNEKLFF.

The V gene is TRBV13, the J gene TRBJ1-2; perhaps TRBD1 as D (5 bases). Germline-derived CDR1 and CDR2 are PRHDT and FYEKMQ (reference sequence). This CDR3 has 14 residues. V was clipped by 0 bases and J by 8 bases, with 13 bases between them. This CDR3 is CASSLGGGVGGYTF. The CDR3 DNA reads as TGTGCCAGCAGCTTAGGAGGAGGGGTCGGGGGCTACACCTTC.

In this sample, this clone turned up once. The rearrangement joins TRBV19 to TRBJ1-1; 10 bases are shared with TRBD1. CDR3 length equals 15 residues. The germline gives CDR1 LNHDA, CDR2 SQIVND (reference sequence). Trimming cost V 7 bases and J 5 bases; bases outside gene matches: 10. The CDR3 loop reads CASNPLDRGDTEAFF. DNA for the CDR3: TGTGCCAGTAACCCCCTGGACAGGGGGGATACTGAAGCTTTCTTT. The variable domain in full, completed from reference TRBV19 and TRBJ1-1, reads DGGITQSPKYLFRKEGQNVTLSCEQNLNHDAMYWYRQDPGQGLRLIYYSQIVNDFQKGDIAEGYSVSREKKESFPLTVTSAQKNPTAFYLCASNPLDRGDTEAFFGQGTRLTVV.

The chain combines TRBV5-1 with TRBJ2-3, with 10 positions matching TRBD2. The CDR3 has 16 residues. The V and J ends lost 2 bases and 4 bases, in that order; junction bases with no gene match: 7. Germline V gene sequence: CDR1 SGHRS, CDR2 YFSETQ. CDR3 nucleotides: TGCGCCAGCAGCTTAGCGCCTAGCGGGGGTTCAGATACGCAGTATTTT. This encodes CASSLAPSGGSDTQYF.

The rearrangement links TRBV27 to TRBJ2-5; a weak D match, TRBD2 (6 bases). Germline V gene lookup returns CDR1 MNHEY and CDR2 SMNVEV (reference sequence). The CDR3 contains 15 residues. V lost 4 bases to trimming and J lost 5 bases, with 17 bases between them. The CDR3 is CASSYWGGGGETQYF. The CDR3 region has the DNA TGTGCCAGCAGTTATTGGGGTGGAGGAGGGGAGACCCAGTACTTC.

The chain employs TRBV3-1 (or the pseudogene TRBV3-2) and TRBJ2-2, with D maybe TRBD2 (6 bases). V dropped 4 bases and J dropped 7 bases, with 10 bases sitting between them. Germline CDR1 reads LGHDT; CDR2 reads YNNKEL (reference sequence). This CDR3 has 13 amino acids. The CDR3 coding sequence is TGTGCCAGCAGCCTAAAGGGACTCGGGGAGCTGTTTTTT. This codes for CASSLKGLGELFF.

The rearrangement uses TRBV7-2 and TRBJ2-1; TRBD2 agrees at 8 bases. Germline V gene lookup returns CDR1 SGHTA and CDR2 FQGNSA. The CDR3 has 16 residues. Trimming cost V 3 bases and J 8 bases; bases outside gene matches: 12. CDR3 sequence reads: CASSFSPSGGSDEQFF. The CDR3 region has the DNA TGTGCCAGCAGCTTTTCTCCCTCGGGAGGGAGCGATGAGCAGTTCTTC.

The chain links TRBV6-2 or TRBV6-3 to TRBJ2-7; D is possibly TRBD1 (6 bases). The V and J ends lost 2 bases and 7 bases respectively, with 18 bases between them. CDR1 MNHEY and CDR2 SVGEGT come from the germline V gene. The CDR3 has 15 residues. CDR3 amino acids: CASSYGVSRGEEQYF. CDR3 DNA: TGTGCCAGCAGTTACGGTGTCTCCAGGGGCGAGGAGCAGTACTTC.

The chain employs TRBV27 and TRBJ1-2; D may be TRBD1 (6 bases). Trimming pared 2 bases from V and 2 bases from J, leaving 9 bases between. CDR3 length equals 14 residues. Germline V CDR1 and CDR2: MNHEY, SMNVEV (reference sequence). The CDR3 here is CASSLAGDNYGYTF. In nucleotides, the CDR3 is TGTGCCAGCAGTTTAGCAGGGGACAACTATGGCTACACCTTC.

CDR3 loop: CASRDRGNEKLFF. The DNA of the CDR3 is TGTGCCAGCAGGGACAGGGGTAATGAAAAACTGTTTTTT. The chain employs TRBV7-2 and TRBJ1-4, with 9 bases fitting TRBD1. The V gene end was trimmed by 6 bases and the J gene end by 4 bases; junction bases not matched to a gene: 0. Germline-derived CDR1 and CDR2 are SGHTA and FQGNSA. The CDR3 spans 13 residues.

The chain is built from TRBV4-3 and TRBJ2-1; 10 nucleotides agree with TRBD1. The V and J ends lost 1 base and 8 bases, in that order; junction bases with no gene match: 8. CDR3 length: 16 residues. Per germline, CDR1 LGHNA and CDR2 YSLEER. CDR3 protein: CASSQGETGGAYEQFF. Here the CDR3 DNA reads TGCGCCAGCAGCCAAGGGGAGACAGGGGGCGCCTATGAGCAGTTCTTC.

V gene TRBV19 combines with J gene TRBJ1-1, with D perhaps TRBD1 (5 bases). Germline lookup yields CDR1 LNHDA and CDR2 SQIVND (reference sequence). Trimming removed 6 bases from V and 5 bases from J, with 16 bases in between. There are 14 residues in the CDR3. The CDR3 sequence is CASRPGREKTEAFF. The CDR3 DNA reads TGTGCCAGTAGGCCGGGACGGGAGAAGACTGAAGCTTTCTTT.

With respect to this clone: The sample contains more than one DNA sequence encoding this CDR3. The CDR3 loop is CASSYSGGSYEQYF. CDR3 nucleotide sequence: TGTGCCAGCAGCTACAGTGGCGGCTCCTACGAGCAGTACTTC. V and J are TRBV6-5 and TRBJ2-7; D gene unclear. This CDR3 is 14 amino acids long. The V gene's germline CDR1 is MNHEY and CDR2 SVGAGI. Between the trimmed V and J ends, which lost 6 bases and 0 bases, there was a span of 12 bases.

CDR3 coding DNA: TGTGCCAGCCCCTCATCCGGGAGACCTTACGAGCAGTACTTC. Its protein product is CASPSSGRPYEQYF. The rearrangement joins TRBV9 to TRBJ2-7; maybe TRBD2 (6 bases). V was clipped by 7 bases and J by 4 bases, with 18 bases between them. In germline, CDR1 is SGDLS, CDR2 YYNGEE. This CDR3 region has 14 residues.

The V call is TRBV19, the J call TRBJ1-5; TRBD1 is a possible D gene (6 bases). Trimming stripped 3 bases from V and 6 bases from J, with 15 bases between. Germline CDR1 reads LNHDA; CDR2 reads SQIVND (reference sequence). CDR3 size: 15 residues. The CDR3 region has the DNA TGTGCCAGTAGTATCGCAACAGGGAATGGTCAGCCCCAGCATTTT. Amino acid sequence: CASSIATGNGQPQHF.

The rearrangement joins TRBV4-1 to TRBJ2-1, with TRBD2 identical over 9 bases. This CDR3 is built from 19 residues. From germline, CDR1 is MGHRA and CDR2 YSYEKL. Trimming at V came to 3 bases and at J to 4 bases, leaving 16 bases not matched to a gene. The CDR3 sequence: CASSHPLTETSGPYNEQFF. The CDR3 nucleotides are TGCGCCAGCAGCCACCCATTGACGGAGACTAGCGGACCTTACAATGAGCAGTTCTTC.

The chain uses TRBV6-5 and TRBJ2-1; 7 bases fit TRBD1. Germline loops: CDR1 MNHEY, CDR2 SVGAGI. The V segment lost 8 bases and the J segment 7 bases; nucleotides outside the gene matches: 11. The CDR3 sequence is 14 residues long. This chain's CDR3 is CASFPDRMGNEQFF. DNA of the CDR3: TGTGCCAGCTTTCCGGACAGGATGGGTAATGAGCAGTTCTTC.

The chain is built from TRBV5-4 and TRBJ1-2; D call uncertain. With 0 bases removed from V and 2 bases from J, the gap between germline ends came to 20 bases. Germline V lookup: CDR1 SGHNT, CDR2 YYREEE (reference sequence). The CDR3 is made up of 18 amino acids. The DNA for the CDR3 is TGTGCCAGCAGCTTGGAGTTTAGTTTAGCTCATACCAACTATGGCTACACCTTC. Translated: CASSLEFSLAHTNYGYTF.

This clone was detected once. The V and J genes are TRBV14 and TRBJ1-1, with D possibly being TRBD1 (6 bases). Germline CDR1 is SGHDN and CDR2 is FVKESK. This CDR3 has 14 residues. Deletions cut 0 bases from V and 4 bases from J, with 9 bases between. CDR3 sequence: CASSQERGSTEAFF. In DNA, the CDR3 is TGTGCCAGCAGCCAAGAGAGGGGGAGCACTGAAGCTTTCTTT.

The table lists this clone with a few counts. For the CDR3, the DNA is TGTGCCAGCAGCCAAGAAGATTATCGGGGCTATGGCTACACCTTC. This codes for CASSQEDYRGYGYTF. The chain joins TRBV3-1 (or the pseudogene TRBV3-2) to TRBJ1-2, with D unresolved. From germline, CDR1 is LGHDT and CDR2 YNNKEL (reference sequence). V was shortened by 0 bases and J by 4 bases, with 12 bases between the two germline ends. The CDR3 is made up of 15 amino acids.

The rearrangement uses TRBV27 and TRBJ1-5; D is unclear. Trimming took 3 bases from V and 0 from J, leaving 6 bases between them. This CDR3 spans 14 amino acids. Germline V lookup: CDR1 MNHEY, CDR2 SMNVEV (reference sequence). The CDR3 DNA follows: TGTGCCAGCAGTTTTCTAGGTAGCAATCAGCCCCAGCATTTT. It translates to CASSFLGSNQPQHF.

This rearrangement joins TRBV6-5 to TRBJ1-5; a weak D match, TRBD1 (6 bases). V lost 8 bases, J lost 0 bases, and 8 bases lay in between. Germline CDR1 reads MNHEY; CDR2 reads SVGAGI. This CDR3 has 13 amino acids. This chain's CDR3 is CASQGYSNQPQHF. In DNA, the CDR3 is TGTGCCAGCCAGGGGTATAGCAATCAGCCCCAGCATTTT.

V is TRBV7-9 and J is TRBJ2-5; 8 bases are shared with TRBD1. Germline CDR1 is SEHNR and CDR2 is FQNEAQ (reference sequence). V lost 4 bases and J lost 1; bases outside the gene matches: 5. The CDR3 has 15 amino acids. CDR3 in amino acids: CASSSWDRLQETQYF. The CDR3 DNA reads TGTGCCAGCAGCTCCTGGGACAGGCTCCAAGAGACCCAGTACTTC.

The chain uses TRBV3-1 (or the pseudogene TRBV3-2) and TRBJ2-4; TRBD2 matches 7 bases. Germline loops: CDR1 LGHDT, CDR2 YNNKEL (reference sequence). V lost 2 bases, J lost 11 bases, and 6 bases stayed unmatched. The CDR3 is 13 residues long. CDR3: CASSQPGGTFQYF. The CDR3 region has the DNA TGTGCCAGCAGCCAACCCGGGGGGACTTTTCAGTACTTC.

The chain recombines TRBV6-2 or TRBV6-3 with TRBJ1-2; D uncertain. The CDR3 runs to 13 residues. Per the germline V gene, CDR1 is MNHEY and CDR2 is SVGEGT. V gave up 0 bases and J gave up 4 bases, with 6 bases separating them. CDR3: CASSYSEIYGYTF. CDR3 coding DNA: TGTGCCAGCAGTTACTCCGAGATCTATGGCTACACCTTC.

The chain has TRBV6-2 or TRBV6-3 and TRBJ2-3; possible D gene TRBD1, 6 bases. The CDR3 has 13 amino acids. The germline V and J ends were trimmed by 4 bases and 6 bases, with 11 bases remaining between them. Germline-derived CDR1 and CDR2 are MNHEY and SVGEGT. The CDR3 spells CASSWGTKDTQYF. As DNA, the CDR3 is TGTGCCAGCAGTTGGGGGACAAAGGATACGCAGTATTTT.